The rows below give T cell receptor beta chains drawn from one sample of a study of T cell repertoires in cytomegalovirus infection. These TCRs are of unknown antigen specificity. TCRdb re-analysed the reads in MiXCR, keeping a single row per CDR3 protein. Among fewer than 150,000 distinct CDR3 sequences listed, about 33% were seen once. The sample here was CD8+ T cells from cultured PBMCs, taken from culture after CMV antigen stimulation. The receptor source for this set is a human donor in good health (CMV status not recorded). Some clones in this sample may be carry-over from other donors' samples. CDR3s include the opening cysteine and the closing phenylalanine or tryptophan. D genes are given only for firm matches. Size values are once, few and many counts, or a class for expanded clones, and some rows have none.

j_call: TRBJ2-1; clone_size: many; v_call: TRBV20-1; d_call: TRBD2; cdr3_aa: CSAPASGGISGEQFF; cdr3_nt: TGCAGTGCCCCGGCTAGCGGGGGGATATCGGGTGAGCAGTTCTTC
j_call: TRBJ2-7; clone_size: -; v_call: TRBV6-2/TRBV6-3; d_call: TRBD2; cdr3_aa: CASSSSASGWYEQYF; cdr3_nt: TGTGCCAGCAGTTCATCGGCTAGCGGTTGGTACGAGCAGTACTTC
j_call: TRBJ2-5; clone_size: few; v_call: TRBV5-6; d_call: -; cdr3_aa: CASSDRVAETQYF; cdr3_nt: TGTGCCAGCAGCGATCGGGTAGCAGAGACCCAGTACTTC
j_call: TRBJ2-5; clone_size: -; v_call: TRBV7-4; d_call: TRBD1; cdr3_aa: CASILPLQGAGETQYF; cdr3_nt: TGTGCCAGCATCCTCCCCTTACAGGGGGCCGGGGAGACCCAGTACTTC
j_call: TRBJ2-7; clone_size: many; v_call: TRBV7-9; d_call: -; cdr3_aa: CASSLSDPYEQYF; cdr3_nt: TGTGCCAGCAGCTTATCCGATCCCTACGAGCAGTACTTC
j_call: TRBJ1-5; clone_size: few; v_call: TRBV6-1; d_call: -; cdr3_aa: CASSEVGESNQPQHF; cdr3_nt: TGTGCCAGCAGTGAAGTGGGAGAGAGCAATCAGCCCCAGCATTTT
j_call: TRBJ2-5; clone_size: few; v_call: TRBV6-1; d_call: TRBD1; cdr3_aa: CASRTGEDWTQYF; cdr3_nt: TGTGCCAGCAGGACAGGGGAAGATTGGACCCAGTACTTC
j_call: TRBJ2-6; clone_size: -; v_call: TRBV4-3; d_call: TRBD1; cdr3_aa: CASSQVPTGGSGANVLTF; cdr3_nt: TGCGCCAGCAGCCAAGTCCCGACAGGGGGATCTGGGGCCAACGTCCTGACTTTC
j_call: TRBJ2-5; clone_size: -; v_call: TRBV19; d_call: -; cdr3_aa: CASSIGWDYETQYF; cdr3_nt: TGTGCCAGTAGTATAGGCTGGGATTATGAGACCCAGTACTTC
j_call: TRBJ2-2; clone_size: -; v_call: TRBV4-1; d_call: TRBD2; cdr3_aa: CASSYGTSGGTITGELFF; cdr3_nt: TGCGCCAGCAGCTATGGGACTAGCGGGGGGACAATCACCGGGGAGCTGTTTTTT
j_call: TRBJ2-7; clone_size: -; v_call: TRBV7-2; d_call: -; cdr3_aa: CASSLARGEQYF; cdr3_nt: TGTGCCAGCAGCTTAGCCCGGGGCGAGCAGTACTTC
j_call: TRBJ1-6; clone_size: many; v_call: TRBV7-6; d_call: -; cdr3_aa: CASSWKGGGDDVSLHF; cdr3_nt: TGTGCCAGCAGCTGGAAAGGCGGGGGGGACGATGTGTCCCTCCACTTT
j_call: TRBJ1-1; clone_size: -; v_call: TRBV20-1; d_call: TRBD1; cdr3_aa: CSAPTGRGAFF; cdr3_nt: TGCAGTGCCCCGACAGGGAGGGGGGCTTTCTTT
j_call: TRBJ2-1; clone_size: -; v_call: TRBV7-8; d_call: -; cdr3_aa: CASRSNVEQFF; cdr3_nt: TGTGCCAGCAGGAGTAACGTTGAGCAGTTCTTC
j_call: TRBJ1-5; clone_size: -; v_call: TRBV15; d_call: TRBD1; cdr3_aa: CATSSVPPDRQNQPQHF; cdr3_nt: TGTGCCACCAGCTCCGTTCCTCCGGACAGGCAAAATCAGCCCCAGCATTTT
j_call: TRBJ2-7; clone_size: few; v_call: TRBV6-2/TRBV6-3; d_call: -; cdr3_aa: CASSFGRYTTYEQYF; cdr3_nt: TGTGCCAGCAGTTTCGGACGATACACCACCTACGAGCAGTACTTC
j_call: TRBJ1-5; clone_size: few; v_call: TRBV6-5; d_call: -; cdr3_aa: CASSYGIESTQPQHF; cdr3_nt: TGTGCCAGCAGTTACGGCATTGAGTCTACGCAGCCCCAGCATTTT
j_call: TRBJ1-1; clone_size: few; v_call: TRBV19; d_call: -; cdr3_aa: CASKESTTEAFF; cdr3_nt: TGTGCCAGTAAAGAGTCTACCACTGAAGCTTTCTTT
j_call: TRBJ1-1; clone_size: few; v_call: TRBV7-8; d_call: -; cdr3_aa: CASSGEGQAFF; cdr3_nt: TGTGCCAGCAGCGGTGAGGGCCAAGCTTTCTTT
j_call: TRBJ2-2; clone_size: few; v_call: TRBV19; d_call: -; cdr3_aa: CASLLGTGELFF; cdr3_nt: TGTGCCAGTCTCTTGGGCACCGGGGAGCTGTTTTTT
j_call: TRBJ1-2; clone_size: many; v_call: TRBV7-9; d_call: TRBD1; cdr3_aa: CASSATGTVFGYTF; cdr3_nt: TGTGCCAGCAGTGCGACCGGGACAGTCTTTGGCTACACCTTC
j_call: TRBJ1-2; clone_size: few; v_call: TRBV6-5; d_call: TRBD1; cdr3_aa: CASRDRAGYTF; cdr3_nt: TGTGCCAGCAGGGACAGGGCTGGCTACACCTTC
j_call: TRBJ2-7; clone_size: -; v_call: TRBV28; d_call: TRBD1; cdr3_aa: CASSTHRGRGYEQYF; cdr3_nt: TGTGCCAGCAGTACCCACAGGGGGCGTGGGTACGAGCAGTACTTC
j_call: TRBJ1-5; clone_size: -; v_call: TRBV2; d_call: -; cdr3_aa: CASSDGEETAGSGPQHF; cdr3_nt: TGTGCCAGCAGTGACGGTGAGGAGACGGCGGGCTCGGGGCCCCAGCATTTT
j_call: TRBJ2-2; clone_size: -; v_call: TRBV7-6; d_call: -; cdr3_aa: CASSVSVGDTGELFF; cdr3_nt: TGTGCTAGCAGCGTTAGTGTGGGAGACACCGGGGAGCTGTTTTTT
j_call: TRBJ2-1; clone_size: few; v_call: TRBV6-5; d_call: -; cdr3_aa: CASMGINSYNEQFF; cdr3_nt: TGTGCCAGCATGGGAATTAACTCCTACAATGAGCAGTTCTTC
j_call: TRBJ1-2; clone_size: -; v_call: TRBV4-1; d_call: -; cdr3_aa: CASSLQAEGLYGYTF; cdr3_nt: TGCGCCAGCAGCCTCCAGGCGGAGGGACTCTATGGCTACACCTTC
j_call: TRBJ2-7; clone_size: -; v_call: TRBV12-3/TRBV12-4; d_call: -; cdr3_aa: CASSLVGASYEQYF; cdr3_nt: TGTGCCAGCAGTTTGGTCGGAGCCTCCTACGAGCAGTACTTC
j_call: TRBJ2-3; clone_size: -; v_call: TRBV7-2; d_call: TRBD2; cdr3_aa: CASSLGDRGGLTDTQYF; cdr3_nt: TGTGCCAGCAGCTTAGGGGATCGGGGGGGCCTAACAGATACGCAGTATTTT
j_call: TRBJ1-2; clone_size: few; v_call: TRBV7-2; d_call: TRBD1; cdr3_aa: CASSLDFMRQGFRIPYYGYTF; cdr3_nt: TGTGCCAGCAGCTTAGATTTTATGAGACAGGGTTTTAGAATCCCATACTATGGCTACACCTTC
j_call: TRBJ2-3; clone_size: few; v_call: TRBV20-1; d_call: -; cdr3_aa: CSARRRGLRGDTQYF; cdr3_nt: TGCAGTGCTAGGCGCAGGGGCTTACGGGGGGATACGCAGTATTTT
j_call: TRBJ1-5; clone_size: -; v_call: TRBV19; d_call: -; cdr3_aa: CASSILADYSNQPQHF; cdr3_nt: TGTGCCAGTAGTATACTGGCGGATTATAGCAATCAGCCCCAGCATTTT
j_call: TRBJ1-1; clone_size: -; v_call: TRBV5-4; d_call: -; cdr3_aa: CASSNEYPMNTEAFF; cdr3_nt: TGTGCCAGCAGCAACGAGTATCCTATGAACACTGAAGCTTTCTTT
j_call: TRBJ1-1; clone_size: -; v_call: TRBV4-1; d_call: -; cdr3_aa: CASSQRGAGNTEAFF; cdr3_nt: TGCGCCAGCAGCCAACGAGGGGCAGGAAACACTGAAGCTTTCTTT
j_call: TRBJ1-1; clone_size: -; v_call: TRBV18; d_call: -; cdr3_aa: CASRFEGLYTEAFF; cdr3_nt: TGTGCCAGCCGGTTCGAGGGATTATACACTGAAGCTTTCTTT
j_call: TRBJ2-7; clone_size: -; v_call: TRBV12-3/TRBV12-4; d_call: -; cdr3_aa: CASSWGSSYEQYF; cdr3_nt: TGTGCCAGCAGTTGGGGCAGCTCCTACGAGCAGTACTTC
j_call: TRBJ1-2; clone_size: few; v_call: TRBV13; d_call: -; cdr3_aa: CASSLSQGEGYTF; cdr3_nt: TGTGCCAGCAGCTTATCACAGGGCGAGGGCTACACCTTC
j_call: TRBJ2-2; clone_size: few; v_call: TRBV27; d_call: TRBD2; cdr3_aa: CASSSARTGGYTGELFF; cdr3_nt: TGTGCCAGCAGTTCCGCGCGGACGGGAGGGTACACCGGGGAGCTGTTTTTT
j_call: TRBJ2-3; clone_size: -; v_call: TRBV6-6; d_call: -; cdr3_aa: CASSYGGAYTDTQYF; cdr3_nt: TGTGCCAGCAGTTACGGGGGCGCCTACACAGATACGCAGTATTTT
j_call: TRBJ2-7; clone_size: -; v_call: TRBV6-2/TRBV6-3; d_call: -; cdr3_aa: CASSYELPFGGASTDEQYF; cdr3_nt: TGTGCCAGCAGTTACGAGTTGCCCTTCGGGGGCGCGAGTACGGACGAGCAGTACTTC
j_call: TRBJ1-5; clone_size: -; v_call: TRBV4-1; d_call: TRBD1; cdr3_aa: CASSQEYGGQGIDQPQHF; cdr3_nt: TGCGCCAGCAGCCAAGAATATGGAGGACAGGGGATTGATCAGCCCCAGCATTTT
j_call: TRBJ2-5; clone_size: many; v_call: TRBV7-8; d_call: -; cdr3_aa: CASSLEYQTQYF; cdr3_nt: TGTGCCAGCAGCTTAGAGTATCAGACCCAGTACTTC
j_call: TRBJ2-7; clone_size: many; v_call: TRBV7-8; d_call: -; cdr3_aa: CASSLELGQYF; cdr3_nt: TGTGCCAGCAGCCTGGAGTTGGGGCAGTACTTC
j_call: TRBJ2-3; clone_size: many; v_call: TRBV7-2; d_call: -; cdr3_aa: CASSPAAGEWGMGTDTQYF; cdr3_nt: TGTGCCAGCAGCCCAGCAGCAGGCGAGTGGGGGATGGGCACAGATACGCAGTATTTT
j_call: TRBJ2-2; clone_size: -; v_call: TRBV5-4; d_call: -; cdr3_aa: CASSLAPDTDLYTGELFF; cdr3_nt: TGTGCCAGCAGCTTGGCCCCCGACACGGACTTATACACCGGGGAGCTGTTTTTT
j_call: TRBJ2-7; clone_size: -; v_call: TRBV20-1; d_call: -; cdr3_aa: CSAPPTGGSYEQYF; cdr3_nt: TGCAGTGCCCCTCCGACCGGCGGATCCTACGAGCAGTACTTC
j_call: TRBJ1-1; clone_size: -; v_call: TRBV14; d_call: -; cdr3_aa: CASSLGFGGTEAFF; cdr3_nt: TGTGCCAGCAGCCTTGGTTTTGGGGGTACTGAAGCTTTCTTT